This TCR beta chain was sequenced for a study of cytomegalovirus exposure and HLA in healthy donors. Study information: Just over 80% of 398 genotyped donors fell in the Caucasian-associated ancestry cluster. Broader study findings: Three chains linked to CMV were shown in vitro to be specific for CMV antigens.

With respect to this clone: Its target is unknown.

The CDR3 covers 15 residues. Germline CDR1 SEHNR, CDR2 FQNEAQ (reference sequence). With 5 bases removed from V and 5 bases from J, the gap between germline ends came to 18 bases. The PCR ran on 60 Vbeta and 13 Jbeta primers. This table comes from immunoSEQ multiplex PCR, and its TCRdb copy is limited to in-frame clones, with some not included. The sample has about 160,000 clones. This TCR was sampled from a woman in her sixties in good health and CMV-seronegative. The chain employs TRBV7-9 and TRBJ1-1; D may be TRBD1 (5 bases). Material for sequencing was PBMCs. The DNA for the CDR3 is TGTGCCAGCAGCCGCCCCAGGGCGGGGGAGACTGAAGCTTTCTTT. Translation gives CASSRPRAGETEAFF.